Below are 25 T cell receptor beta chains sequenced from a single sample in a study of shared clonotypes between healthy human individuals (dated by TCRdb to between 2020 and 2021). CD8 naive samples were obtained by positive selection for CCR7 among CD45RO-negative cells, yielding a CD45RA+CCR7+ population from which TemRA cells were excluded. The method was the immunoSEQ multiplex PCR assay. As stored in TCRdb, this immuneACCESS dataset retains in-frame rearrangements with V and J assigned. A fraction of the clones does not appear; measured against another copy, unresolved V genes explain less than half of the discrepancy, and the remainder lacks a known reason. The sample table lists approximately 720,000 clones, under 95% of them with a count of one. The ten most abundant clones make up about 24% of the sample. Sequencing was carried out using naive CD8+ T cells sorted from blood. The cell subset or site label of this sample denotes: CD45RA+CCR7+. These receptors were obtained from a man aged 25-40 years in good health.

The chain couples TRBV28 to TRBJ2-2; D perhaps matches TRBD1 (6 bases). CDR1 MDHEN and CDR2 SYDVKM come from the germline V gene. Trimming cost V 7 bases and J 7 bases, with 25 bases left between them. CDR3 length: 17 residues. CDR3 sequence reads: CASNPRSGTPSIGELFF. The CDR3 bases are TGTGCCAGCAATCCCCGTTCCGGGACACCCTCTATCGGGGAGCTGTTTTTT.

The rearrangement uses TRBV7-8 and TRBJ1-5; the D gene is possibly TRBD1 (6 bases). CDR1 is SGHVS and CDR2 is FQNEAQ in the germline V gene. Trimming left V 7 bases short and J 2 bases short, with 12 bases between. This CDR3 is 14 amino acids long. The CDR3 DNA follows: TGTGCCAGCAAAGTCAGGGGAGGCAATCAGCCCCAGCATTTT. Translation gives CASKVRGGNQPQHF. Full variable domain (missing parts from reference TRBV7-8 and TRBJ1-5): GAGVSQSPRYKVAKRGQDVALRCDPISGHVSLFWYQQALGQGPEFLTYFQNEAQLDKSGLPSDRFFAERPEGSVSTLKIQRTQQEDSAVYLCASKVRGGNQPQHFGDGTRLSIL.

The genes are TRBV4-2 and TRBJ2-7, with D hard to call. Germline V gives CDR1 LGHNA, CDR2 YNFKEQ. Trimming left V 5 bases short and J 3 bases short, with 8 bases between. CDR3 length equals 12 residues. This chain's CDR3 is CASSEGSYEQYF. The CDR3 DNA reads as TGTGCCAGCAGCGAAGGTAGCTACGAGCAGTACTTC.

This clone appeared a single time. The chain uses TRBV7-2 and TRBJ2-1; no firm D call. With 2 bases removed from V and 7 bases from J, the gap between germline ends came to 9 bases. The CDR3 is 13 residues long. Germline V CDR1 and CDR2: SGHTA, FQGNSA. CDR3 nucleotide sequence: TGTGCCAGCAGCTTAAACCCACTTAATGAGCAGTTCTTC. Protein product: CASSLNPLNEQFF.

This clone was detected a few times. The V and J genes are TRBV7-9 and TRBJ2-7, with D maybe TRBD2 (5 bases). Between the trimmed V and J ends, which lost 6 bases and 3 bases, there was a span of 21 bases. Germline CDR1 is SEHNR and CDR2 is FQNEAQ (reference sequence). The CDR3 is 16 residues long. As DNA, the CDR3 is TGTGCCAGCAGGTCCGTTCCCCACGAGGGAAACTACGAGCAGTACTTC. The encoded protein is CASRSVPHEGNYEQYF.

The gene calls are TRBV7-9 and TRBJ1-1; D uncertain. The V gene lost 0 bases and the J gene lost 0 bases, with 8 bases spanning the gap. From germline, CDR1 is SEHNR and CDR2 FQNEAQ (reference sequence). The CDR3 contains 15 residues. The CDR3, as DNA: TGTGCCAGCAGCTTAGCGCCGGGGATGAACACTGAAGCTTTCTTT. Translating it yields CASSLAPGMNTEAFF. Complete variable domain (other parts from reference TRBV7-9 and TRBJ1-1): DTGVSQNPRHKITKRGQNVTFRCDPISEHNRLYWYRQTLGQGPEFLTYFQNEAQLEKSRLLSDRFSAERPKGSFSTLEIQRTEQGDSAMYLCASSLAPGMNTEAFFGQGTRLTVV.

The V gene is TRBV19, the J gene TRBJ1-2, with TRBD1 as a possible D gene (6 bases). Germline CDR1 LNHDA, CDR2 SQIVND (reference sequence). V gave up 10 bases and J gave up 8 bases, with 17 bases separating them. The CDR3 is made up of 12 amino acids. Here the CDR3 DNA reads TGTGCCACCAGGCAGGGGCTTGGGGGCTACACCTTC. Protein: CATRQGLGGYTF.

The table lists this clone with a count of one. The rearrangement uses TRBV29-1 and TRBJ2-3, with a tentative D call TRBD1 (5 bases). The germline CDR1 and CDR2 sequences are SQVTM and ANQGSEA. Between the trimmed V and J ends, which lost 3 bases and 0 bases, there was a span of 13 bases. The CDR3 is 15 residues long. The CDR3 DNA is TGCAGCGTTGATCTGCAGGGCCAAAGCACAGATACGCAGTATTTT. Translating it yields CSVDLQGQSTDTQYF.

The chain combines TRBV7-2 with TRBJ2-2, with D perhaps matching TRBD2 (6 bases). This CDR3 spans 17 amino acids. The V and J ends lost 0 bases and 7 bases respectively, with 18 bases between them. Germline loops: CDR1 SGHTA, CDR2 FQGNSA. The CDR3 DNA is TGTGCCAGCAGCTTAGCGCCGGCTAGCGCCCTGGGCGGGGAGCTGTTTTTT. Translation: CASSLAPASALGGELFF. The full variable domain, rest sourced from reference TRBV7-2 and TRBJ2-2, is GAGVSQSPSNKVTEKGKDVELRCDPISGHTALYWYRQSLGQGLEFLIYFQGNSAPDKSGLPSDRFSAERTGGSVSTLTIQRTQQEDSAVYLCASSLAPASALGGELFFGEGSRLTVL.

Only one count was recorded for this clone. The chain joins TRBV10-3 to TRBJ2-1, with D possibly TRBD2 on 5 matching bases. CDR3 size: 13 residues. CDR1 is ENHRY and CDR2 is SYGVKD in the germline V gene. Trimming shortened V by 7 bases and J by 2 bases, and 9 bases separated the two germline ends. The CDR3 region is CAIISDTYNEQFF. The CDR3 DNA is TGTGCCATCATTAGCGACACCTACAATGAGCAGTTCTTC.

V and J are TRBV6-5 and TRBJ2-1; no firm D call. The V end lost 6 bases, the J end lost 0 bases, and 12 bases lay between the germline ends. This CDR3 has 15 amino acids. The V gene's germline CDR1 is MNHEY and CDR2 SVGAGI. The CDR3 protein is CASSWTVSSYNEQFF. In DNA form, the CDR3 reads TGTGCCAGCAGCTGGACGGTTAGCTCCTACAATGAGCAGTTCTTC.

The chain recombines TRBV10-3 with TRBJ2-7; either TRBD1 or TRBD2 may supply D (5 bases each). Between the trimmed V and J ends, which lost 8 bases and 1 base, there was a span of 12 bases. Germline CDR1 is ENHRY and CDR2 is SYGVKD. The CDR3 extends over 13 amino acids. In DNA form, the CDR3 reads TGTGCCATCCGGGACCAAATATCCTACGAGCAGTACTTC. Translating gives CAIRDQISYEQYF.

The CDR3 DNA sequence: TGTGCCAGCAGTTGGACAGGGATAGCCGACGAGCAGTACTTC. Translation gives CASSWTGIADEQYF. The chain has TRBV27 and TRBJ2-7, with TRBD1 matching 8 bases. The CDR3 has 14 residues. The V gene's germline CDR1 is MNHEY and CDR2 SMNVEV (reference sequence). Germline trimming cut 4 bases from V and 5 bases from J; bases unmatched to any gene: 7.

Comment on this clone: Additional DNA sequences in this sample encode the identical CDR3. The chain couples TRBV27 to TRBJ2-5; maybe TRBD1 (5 bases). Trimming shortened V by 3 bases and J by 3 bases, and 11 bases separated the two germline ends. Germline-derived CDR1 and CDR2 are MNHEY and SMNVEV (reference sequence). The CDR3 is made up of 14 amino acids. CDR3 bases: TGTGCCAGCAGTTTGTTGGGGCCGGAAGAGACCCAGTACTTC. Translation: CASSLLGPEETQYF.

The chain employs TRBV5-8 and TRBJ1-5; D gene uncertain. CDR3 length equals 15 residues. Germline V gene data show CDR1 as SGHTS and CDR2 as YDEGEE. Trimming took 4 bases from V and 2 from J, leaving 13 bases between them. As DNA, the CDR3 is TGTGCCAGCAGCCTAACGTTGATCGGCAATCAGCCCCAGCATTTT. This gives the protein CASSLTLIGNQPQHF.

The CDR3 DNA is TGCGCCAGCAGCTTGTATATAGGGACAGCTAAGAACACTGAAGCTTTCTTT. This encodes CASSLYIGTAKNTEAFF. V and J are TRBV5-1 and TRBJ1-1; 7 bases map to TRBD1. V shed 1 base and J 1 base; nucleotides not matched to a gene: 10. Germline CDR1 is SGHRS and CDR2 is YFSETQ. This CDR3 comprises 17 residues.

Here the CDR3 reads CASSFLAGRRNEKLFF. The CDR3 nucleotides read TGTGCCAGCAGCTTTCTCGCAGGTCGGCGTAATGAAAAACTGTTTTTT. The genes are TRBV11-2 and TRBJ1-4, with unresolved D. Trimming removed 3 bases from V and 4 bases from J, with 15 bases in between. The CDR3 length is 16 residues. CDR1 is SGHAT and CDR2 is FQNNGV in the germline V gene.

The chain combines TRBV29-1 with TRBJ2-5, with D possibly TRBD1 on 6 matching bases. The CDR3 runs 13 residues. The V gene's germline CDR1 is SQVTM and CDR2 ANQGSEA. Trimming left V 4 bases short and J 5 bases short, with 14 bases between. The CDR3 reads CSVVWTDSETQYF. In DNA, the CDR3 is TGCAGCGTTGTGTGGACAGACTCCGAGACCCAGTACTTC.

The J gene is TRBJ1-1, the V gene TRBV2, with no clear D. V was shortened by 4 bases and J by 5 bases, with 11 bases between the two germline ends. Germline CDR1 SNHLY, CDR2 FYNNEI. The CDR3 runs 13 residues. In DNA, the CDR3 is TGTGCCAGCAGTGTAGGGAGAGGGACTGAAGCTTTCTTT. It specifies CASSVGRGTEAFF.

The sample holds one count of this clone. The rearrangement joins TRBV11-2 to TRBJ2-7; 13 bases align to TRBD2. Trimming removed 5 bases from V and 0 bases from J; junction bases left unmatched: 4. From germline, CDR1 is SGHAT and CDR2 FQNNGV. The CDR3 runs 16 residues. This chain's CDR3 is CASSPGLAGASYEQYF. In nucleotides, the CDR3 is TGTGCCAGCAGCCCCGGACTAGCGGGGGCCTCCTACGAGCAGTACTTC.

The chain carries TRBV10-2 and TRBJ2-3, with 12 bases that match TRBD2. In germline, CDR1 is WSHSY, CDR2 SAAADI. This CDR3 is built from 15 residues. V lost 6 bases to trimming and J lost 1 base; unmatched junction nucleotides: 2. The chain's CDR3 is CASRRTSGGTDTQYF. For the CDR3, the DNA is TGCGCCAGCAGGAGGACTAGCGGGGGCACAGATACGCAGTATTTT.

The chain recombines TRBV7-3 with TRBJ2-7, with D unclear. CDR1 and CDR2 (germline): SGHTA, FQGTGA. The CDR3 extends over 12 amino acids. The V end lost 2 bases, the J end lost 7 bases, and 9 bases lay between the germline ends. The CDR3 protein is CASSLQSKEQYF. The CDR3 nucleotides read TGTGCCAGCAGCTTACAGTCAAAAGAGCAGTACTTC.

CDR3 sequence: CASSLDLMGGSSSYNEQFF. The CDR3 DNA sequence: TGTGCCAGCAGCTTAGACTTAATGGGGGGCTCAAGCTCCTACAATGAGCAGTTCTTC. The chain is built from TRBV7-9 and TRBJ2-1; D is tentatively TRBD1 or TRBD2 (6 bases each). The germline V gene encodes CDR1 SEHNR and CDR2 FQNEAQ (reference sequence). V lost 1 base and J lost 0, with 19 bases in between. CDR3 size: 19 residues.

V is TRBV10-3 and J is TRBJ2-6; no reliable D call. Trimming removed 8 bases from V and 4 bases from J, with 9 bases in between. This CDR3 region has 13 residues. CDR1 ENHRY and CDR2 SYGVKD come from the germline V gene. The chain's CDR3 is CAIGDSGANVLTF. CDR3 nucleotide sequence: TGTGCCATCGGAGATTCCGGGGCCAACGTCCTGACTTTC.

The table lists this clone with a few counts. This may be a read error: a much more frequent sequence differs by one nucleotide. This chain links TRBV28 with TRBJ2-7; D gene unclear. V dropped 5 bases and J dropped 3 bases, with 5 bases sitting between them. The V gene's germline CDR1 is MDHEN and CDR2 SYDVKM. The CDR3 runs 11 residues. CDR3 loop: CASSEYYEQYF. CDR3 DNA: TGTGCCAGCAGTGAATACTACGAGCAGTACTTC. The whole variable domain, remainder taken from reference TRBV28 and TRBJ2-7, is DVKVTQSSRYLVKRTGEKVFLECVQDMDHENMFWYRQDPGLGLRLIYFSYDVKMKEKGDIPEGYSVSREKKERFSLILESASTNQTSMYLCASSEYYEQYFGPGTRLTVT.